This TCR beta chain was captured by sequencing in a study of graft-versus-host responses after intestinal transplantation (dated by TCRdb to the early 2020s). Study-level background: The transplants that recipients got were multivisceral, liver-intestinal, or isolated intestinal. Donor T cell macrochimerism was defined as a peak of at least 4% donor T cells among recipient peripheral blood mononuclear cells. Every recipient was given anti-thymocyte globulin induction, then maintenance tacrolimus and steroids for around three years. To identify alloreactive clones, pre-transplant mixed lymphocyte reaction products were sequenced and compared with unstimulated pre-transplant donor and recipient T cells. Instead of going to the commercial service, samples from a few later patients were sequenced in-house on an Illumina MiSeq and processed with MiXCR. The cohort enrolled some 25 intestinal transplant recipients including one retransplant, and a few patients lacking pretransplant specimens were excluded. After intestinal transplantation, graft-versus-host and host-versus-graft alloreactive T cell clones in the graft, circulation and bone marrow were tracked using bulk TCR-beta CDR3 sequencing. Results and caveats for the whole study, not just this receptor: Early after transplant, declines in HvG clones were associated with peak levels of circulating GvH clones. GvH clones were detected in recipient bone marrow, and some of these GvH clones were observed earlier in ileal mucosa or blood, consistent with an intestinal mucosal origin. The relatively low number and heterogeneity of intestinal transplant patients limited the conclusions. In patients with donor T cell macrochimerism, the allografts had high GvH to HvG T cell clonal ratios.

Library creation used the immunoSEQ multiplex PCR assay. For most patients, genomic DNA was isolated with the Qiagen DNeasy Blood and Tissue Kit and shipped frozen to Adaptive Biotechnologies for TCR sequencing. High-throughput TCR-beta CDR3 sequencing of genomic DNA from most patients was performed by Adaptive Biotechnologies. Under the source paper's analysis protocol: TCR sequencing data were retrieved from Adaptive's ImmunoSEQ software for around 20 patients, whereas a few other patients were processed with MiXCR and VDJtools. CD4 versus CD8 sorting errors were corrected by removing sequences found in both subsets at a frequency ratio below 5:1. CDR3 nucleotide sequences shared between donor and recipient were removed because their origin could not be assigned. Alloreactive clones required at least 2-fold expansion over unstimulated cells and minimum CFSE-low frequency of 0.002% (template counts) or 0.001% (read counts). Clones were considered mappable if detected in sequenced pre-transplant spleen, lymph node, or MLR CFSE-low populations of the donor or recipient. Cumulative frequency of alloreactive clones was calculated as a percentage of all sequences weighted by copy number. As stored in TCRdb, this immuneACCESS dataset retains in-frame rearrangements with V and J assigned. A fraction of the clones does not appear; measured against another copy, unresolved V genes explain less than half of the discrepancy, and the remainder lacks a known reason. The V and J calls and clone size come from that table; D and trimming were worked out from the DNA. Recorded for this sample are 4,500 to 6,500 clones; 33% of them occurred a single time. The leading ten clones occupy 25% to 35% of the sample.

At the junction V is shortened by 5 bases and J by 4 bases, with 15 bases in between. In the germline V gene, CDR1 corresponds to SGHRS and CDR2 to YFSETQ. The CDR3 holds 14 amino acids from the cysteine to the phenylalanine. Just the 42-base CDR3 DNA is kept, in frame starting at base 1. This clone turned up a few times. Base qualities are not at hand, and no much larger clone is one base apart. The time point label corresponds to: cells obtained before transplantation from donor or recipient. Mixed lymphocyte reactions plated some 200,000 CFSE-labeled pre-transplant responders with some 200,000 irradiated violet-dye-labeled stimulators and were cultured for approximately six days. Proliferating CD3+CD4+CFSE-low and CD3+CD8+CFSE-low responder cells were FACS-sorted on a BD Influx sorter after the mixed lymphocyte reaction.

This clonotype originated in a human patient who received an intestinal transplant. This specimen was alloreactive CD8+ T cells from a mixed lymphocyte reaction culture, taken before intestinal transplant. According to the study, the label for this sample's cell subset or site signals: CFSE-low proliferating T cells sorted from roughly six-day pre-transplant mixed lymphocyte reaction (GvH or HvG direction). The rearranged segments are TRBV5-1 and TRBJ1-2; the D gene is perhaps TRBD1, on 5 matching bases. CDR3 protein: CASRTVFLGYGYTF. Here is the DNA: TGCGCCAGCAGGACAGTTTTTCTGGGCTATGGCTACACCTTC.